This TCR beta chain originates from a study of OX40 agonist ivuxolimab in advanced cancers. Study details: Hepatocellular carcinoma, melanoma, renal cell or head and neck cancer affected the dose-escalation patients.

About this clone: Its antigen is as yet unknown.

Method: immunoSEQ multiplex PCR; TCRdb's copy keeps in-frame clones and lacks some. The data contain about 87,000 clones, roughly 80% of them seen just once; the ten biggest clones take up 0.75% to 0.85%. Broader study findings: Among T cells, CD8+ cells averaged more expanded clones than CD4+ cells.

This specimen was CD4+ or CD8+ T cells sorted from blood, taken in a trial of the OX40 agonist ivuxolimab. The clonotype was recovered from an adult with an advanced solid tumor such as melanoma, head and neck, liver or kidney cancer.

CDR3 DNA: TGTGCCTGGACTAAACCCGGGGCTGGGGGTGAAGCTTTCTTT. It is translated as CAWTKPGAGGEAFF. The chain joins TRBV30 to TRBJ1-1; tentatively, D is TRBD1 (5 bases). The CDR3 is made up of 14 amino acids. CDR1 and CDR2 from the germline V gene are GTSNPN and SVGIG (reference sequence). V dropped 4 bases and J dropped 7 bases, with 19 bases sitting between them.